This TCR beta chain was recovered during a study of blood T cells in healthy people across ages. The CDR3 contains 14 residues. Trimming removed 3 bases from V and 4 bases from J, with 12 bases in between. Germline assignment: CDR1 MNHEY and CDR2 SMNVEV (reference sequence). A second PCR of about 6 to 11 cycles used a sample-barcoded 5' primer and a J-beta primer mix. Every sample gave at least 2.5 million paired-end reads containing CDR3. TCRdb analysed the 5' RACE reads with MiXCR anew, one entry per CDR3 protein. The sample records 800,000 or so distinct CDR3 sequences, 20% to 25% being singletons. Study findings and constraints: Unsorted PBMC input precluded a conclusive naive versus antigen-experienced comparison.

About this clonotype: Antigen unknown.

The same specimen was also included in a second study, on T cells of mothers and their children.

This receptor was obtained from a boy younger than 18 in good health. Sequenced input: blood. V is TRBV27 and J is TRBJ1-2; D not resolved. CDR3: CASSFGGSFYGYTF. For the CDR3, the DNA is TGTGCCAGCAGTTTCGGAGGGTCCTTCTATGGCTACACCTTC.